This T cell receptor (beta chain) was observed in a study of T cell responses to AZD1222 COVID-19 vaccine. Study findings and constraints: The donor cohort was predominantly white British with a female majority, and clonal diversity may have been underestimated. Mapped onto spike, vaccine-associated CD4 TCRs spanned it and were dominant at 160-218 and 743-854. Researchers took repertoire samples only after the peak T cell response had come. Spike-specific TCR breadth and depth grew following two AZD1222 doses.

The germline V gene encodes CDR1 LNHDA and CDR2 SQIVND (reference sequence). CDR3 length: 15 amino acids. The V segment lost 7 bases and the J segment 4 bases; nucleotides outside the gene matches: 7. The table came from immunoSEQ multiplex PCR; TCRdb's copy has only in-frame clones and leaves some out. There are about 79,000 clones in the sample; 70% to 90% occur only once, and roughly 27% lies in the top ten. With regard to this clone: Its specificity is unknown.

The source material was peripheral blood, sampled 28 days after the second AZD1222 dose. The receptor comes from an adult who received the AZD1222 COVID-19 vaccine. The chain joins TRBV19 to TRBJ2-1, with 10 bases matching TRBD2. The CDR3 nucleotides are TGTGCCAGTAACCCCACTAGCGGGGTTTACAATGAGCAGTTCTTC. Translated: CASNPTSGVYNEQFF.